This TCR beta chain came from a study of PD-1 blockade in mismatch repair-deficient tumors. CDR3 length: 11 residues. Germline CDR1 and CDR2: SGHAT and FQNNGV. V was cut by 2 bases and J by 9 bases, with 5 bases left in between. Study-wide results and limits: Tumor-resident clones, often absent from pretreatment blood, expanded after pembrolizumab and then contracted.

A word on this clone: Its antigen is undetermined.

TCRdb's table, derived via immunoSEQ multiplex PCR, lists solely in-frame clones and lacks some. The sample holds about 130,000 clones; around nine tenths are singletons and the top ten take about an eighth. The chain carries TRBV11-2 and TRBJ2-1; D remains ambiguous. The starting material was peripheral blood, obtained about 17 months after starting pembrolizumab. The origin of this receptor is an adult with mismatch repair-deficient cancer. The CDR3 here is CASSLRSEQFF. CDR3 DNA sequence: TGTGCCAGCAGCTTAAGAAGTGAGCAGTTCTTC.